The 20 T cell receptor beta chains reported below all come from one sample, sequenced in a study of T cell repertoires in cytomegalovirus infection. The antigens for these receptors are not known. TCRdb processed the reads anew with MiXCR; each CDR3 protein has one entry. This sample has approximately 270,000 distinct CDR3 sequences; around 20% occur once, and the top ten carry under 25%. The material sequenced was cultured PBMCs, taken from culture after CMV antigen stimulation. The receptors were gathered from a human donor in good health (CMV status not recorded). Some clones in this sample may be carry-over from other donors' samples.

This clonotype was seen ten or more times. The chain uses TRBV7-9 and TRBJ2-1; TRBD2 is a possible D gene (7 bases). CDR1 and CDR2 (germline): SEHNR, FQNEAQ (reference sequence). CDR3 size: 16 residues. Trimming took off 8 bases at V and 5 bases at J, with 22 bases between the two ends. CDR3 protein: CASSLGGGAANNEQFF. DNA of the CDR3: TGTGCCAGCTCTCTAGGGGGAGGGGCCGCTAACAATGAGCAGTTCTTC.

This chain joins TRBV6-2 or TRBV6-3 and TRBJ2-7; D assignment may be TRBD1 or TRBD2 (5 bases each). Deletions cut 4 bases from V and 3 bases from J, with 16 bases between. Germline CDR1 MNHEY, CDR2 SVGEGT. The CDR3 sequence is 15 residues long. Here the CDR3 reads CASSSAGTDHYEQYF. Here the CDR3 DNA reads TGTGCCAGCAGTTCCGCCGGGACGGACCACTACGAGCAGTACTTC.

This clonotype was seen more than once but under ten times. J is TRBJ1-1 and V is TRBV6-2 or TRBV6-3, with D possibly being TRBD1 (6 bases). Trimming cost V 3 bases and J 1 base, with 9 bases left between them. Germline V lookup: CDR1 MNHEY, CDR2 SVGEGT. The CDR3 length is 14 residues. The CDR3 DNA reads as TGTGCCAGCAGTTATCCGGACAGGAACACTGAAGCTTTCTTT. Its protein is CASSYPDRNTEAFF.

This clonotype was seen a few times. This chain connects TRBV7-8 to TRBJ2-2; D is uncertain. V lost 5 bases, J lost 11 bases, and 6 bases lay in between. Germline CDR1 is SGHVS and CDR2 is FQNEAQ. This CDR3 has 10 amino acids. In nucleotides, the CDR3 is TGTGCCAGCAGCCCCCTCGAGCTGTTTTTT. Its translation: CASSPLELFF.

The genes are TRBV5-4 and TRBJ1-4; TRBD1 is a possible D gene (6 bases). Deletions cut 2 bases from V and 8 bases from J, with 10 bases between. This CDR3 region has 13 residues. Germline V gene lookup returns CDR1 SGHNT and CDR2 YYREEE (reference sequence). CDR3 coding DNA: TGTGCCAGCAGCTTCGGGGGCGCGGAAAAACTGTTTTTT. Its protein product is CASSFGGAEKLFF.

This clonotype was seen a few times. The V gene is TRBV5-4, the J gene TRBJ2-7; 8 nucleotides match TRBD2. The CDR3 has 14 amino acids. Germline V lookup: CDR1 SGHNT, CDR2 YYREEE (reference sequence). Unmatched junction bases numbered 5, after V lost 4 bases and J lost 2 bases. CDR3 DNA: TGTGCCAGCAGCCGGGGGGGAGTCACCTACGAGCAGTACGTC. Translation: CASSRGGVTYEQYV.

This clonotype was counted only a few times. The chain joins TRBV6-2 or TRBV6-3 to TRBJ1-2, with D hard to call. The CDR3 has 14 residues. Deletions cut 2 bases from V and 8 bases from J, with 15 bases between. Per the germline V gene, CDR1 is MNHEY and CDR2 is SVGEGT. The CDR3 region is CASSYGGSTSGYTF. The CDR3, as DNA: TGTGCCAGCAGTTACGGCGGGTCCACGTCGGGCTACACCTTC.

As regards this clonotype: The conserved closing phenylalanine or tryptophan is absent in this CDR3, likely reflecting a read error. V gene TRBV11-2 combines with J gene TRBJ2-1, with D unresolved. The V end was cut by 0 bases, the J end by 0 bases, with 9 bases between. The CDR3 totals 16 residues. Germline lookup yields CDR1 SGHAT and CDR2 FQNNGV. This CDR3 reads CASSLEGFSSYNEQFI. As DNA, the CDR3 is TGTGCCAGCAGCTTAGAAGGATTCAGCTCCTACAATGAGCAGTTCATC.

This clonotype has more than one count but fewer than ten. The CDR3 sequence is CASSRVGQNTEAFF. The DNA of the CDR3 is TGTGCCAGTAGCCGGGTGGGGCAGAACACTGAAGCTTTCTTT. The chain combines TRBV19 with TRBJ1-1; D may be TRBD1 (5 bases). Germline CDR1 is LNHDA and CDR2 is SQIVND (reference sequence). V was shortened by 6 bases and J by 1 base, with 12 bases between the two germline ends. This CDR3 spans 14 amino acids. Full variable domain (missing parts from reference TRBV19 and TRBJ1-1): DGGITQSPKYLFRKEGQNVTLSCEQNLNHDAMYWYRQDPGQGLRLIYYSQIVNDFQKGDIAEGYSVSREKKESFPLTVTSAQKNPTAFYLCASSRVGQNTEAFFGQGTRLTVV.

The sample holds many counts of this clonotype. The chain joins TRBV19 to TRBJ1-1, with D possibly being TRBD1 (6 bases). This CDR3 comprises 15 residues. Germline V lookup: CDR1 LNHDA, CDR2 SQIVND (reference sequence). Trimming cost V 8 bases and J 7 bases, with 23 bases left between them. In nucleotides, the CDR3 is TGTGCCAGTCGACCTGGGGGCGTCAGAACGGTTGAAGCTTTCTTT. It translates to CASRPGGVRTVEAFF.

At least ten counts were recorded for this clonotype. The chain employs TRBV7-3 and TRBJ1-2; D perhaps matches TRBD1 (5 bases). Germline V lookup: CDR1 SGHTA, CDR2 FQGTGA. This CDR3 has 20 residues. The germline V and J ends were trimmed by 5 bases and 1 base, with 29 bases remaining between them. CDR3 in DNA: TGTGCCAGCAGCAATTCCGCATCATCGGCAGACCGAGGGGTTAACTATGGCTACACCTTC. This translates into CASSNSASSADRGVNYGYTF.

The chain carries TRBV28 and TRBJ1-5; D not certain. V was shortened by 6 bases and J by 3 bases, with 9 bases between the two germline ends. Germline assignment: CDR1 MDHEN and CDR2 SYDVKM. This CDR3 has 13 residues. The CDR3 DNA follows: TGTGCCAGCAGGCAGGAACCCAATCAGCCCCAGCATTTT. Its protein product is CASRQEPNQPQHF.

Here the CDR3 reads CASSPSGAGGGEQFF. The CDR3 DNA sequence: TGTGCCAGCAGTCCATCGGGTGCAGGGGGAGGCGAGCAGTTCTTC. The chain carries TRBV6-6 and TRBJ2-1; tentative D call: TRBD1 (7 bases). The CDR3 is made up of 15 amino acids. Germline CDR1 reads MNHNY; CDR2 reads SVGAGI (reference sequence). The ends were cut back, 5 bases at V and 10 bases at J, with 21 bases in the middle.

This clonotype was counted a single time. This sequence may be a read error, since a much larger clone differs from it by one base. This CDR3 is CASSLRGAGGRREQFF. Written as DNA, the CDR3 is TGTGCCAGCAGCTTACGGGGGGCGGGAGGGAGGCGGGAGCAGTTCTTC. The chain links TRBV7-2 to TRBJ2-1, with 9 bases aligning to TRBD2. The CDR3 is 16 residues long. The germline V gene has CDR1 SGHTA and CDR2 FQGNSA. V gave up 2 bases and J gave up 10 bases; unmatched junction bases: 12.

The DNA for the CDR3 is TGCGCCAGCAGCCAAGAGACAGGGGCTGGAAACACCATATATTTT. It codes for CASSQETGAGNTIYF. The chain joins TRBV4-3 to TRBJ1-3; 8 bases align to TRBD1. The CDR3 loop spans 15 amino acids. Trimming took 0 bases from V and 2 from J; bases not matched to a gene: 0. The germline CDR1 and CDR2 sequences are LGHNA and YSLEER.

The chain has TRBV5-6 and TRBJ1-5, with D unresolved. The CDR3 runs to 20 residues. V was clipped by 1 base and J by 0 bases, with 23 bases between them. Looked up from germline, CDR1 is SGHDT and CDR2 is YYEEEE. This CDR3 is CASSLFFDHRGPNSNQPQHF. In DNA, the CDR3 is TGTGCCAGCAGCTTGTTTTTTGATCACCGCGGCCCTAATAGCAATCAGCCCCAGCATTTT.

This clonotype was recorded at least ten times. This chain connects TRBV5-4 to TRBJ2-6; 9 bases fit TRBD1. CDR1 is SGHNT, CDR2 YYREEE, per germline (reference sequence). The CDR3 spans 19 residues. V trimming: 4 bases; J trimming: 1 base; junction bases outside the gene matches: 12. CDR3 bases: TGTGCCAGCAGCGCTGGCGGTACAGGGGGCGGATCTGGGGCCAACGTCCTGACTTTC. Translating gives CASSAGGTGGGSGANVLTF.

This clonotype was recorded at least ten times. The chain is built from TRBV20-1 and TRBJ1-2, with D tentatively TRBD1 (5 bases). Germline CDR1 and CDR2: DFQATT and SNEGSKA (reference sequence). V was cut by 5 bases and J by 4 bases, with 11 bases left in between. This CDR3 is 12 amino acids long. CDR3 sequence: CSAARAGYGYTF. The CDR3 coding sequence is TGCAGTGCTGCCAGGGCTGGCTATGGCTACACCTTC.

The chain links TRBV20-1 to TRBJ1-5; D not certain. This CDR3 spans 12 amino acids. Germline V CDR1 and CDR2: DFQATT, SNEGSKA (reference sequence). The V end was cut by 7 bases, the J end by 4 bases, with 11 bases between. In DNA form, the CDR3 reads TGCAGTGTAGGGCGACAAAATCAGCCCCAGCATTTT. Translating it yields CSVGRQNQPQHF.

The rearrangement joins TRBV6-1 to TRBJ2-4, with D perhaps matching TRBD2 (7 bases). Germline V gene sequence: CDR1 MNHNS, CDR2 SASEGT. V shed 9 bases and J shed 7 bases, with 16 bases lying between them. This CDR3 is built from 13 residues. The chain's CDR3 is CASQGGGGNIQYF. The CDR3 DNA reads TGTGCCAGTCAAGGGGGAGGGGGGAACATTCAGTACTTC.